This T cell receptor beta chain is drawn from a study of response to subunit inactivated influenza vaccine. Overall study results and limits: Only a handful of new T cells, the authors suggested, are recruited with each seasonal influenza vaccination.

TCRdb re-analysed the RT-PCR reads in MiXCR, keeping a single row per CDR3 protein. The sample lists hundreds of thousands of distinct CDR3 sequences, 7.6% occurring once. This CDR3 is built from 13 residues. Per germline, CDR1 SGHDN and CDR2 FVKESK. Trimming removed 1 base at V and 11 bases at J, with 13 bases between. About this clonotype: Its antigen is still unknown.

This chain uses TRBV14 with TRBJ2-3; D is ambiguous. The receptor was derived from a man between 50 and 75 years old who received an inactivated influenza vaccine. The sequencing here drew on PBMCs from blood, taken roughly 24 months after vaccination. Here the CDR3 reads CASSQVLDTLQYF. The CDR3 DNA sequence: TGTGCCAGCAGCCAAGTCCTAGATACTTTGCAGTATTTT.